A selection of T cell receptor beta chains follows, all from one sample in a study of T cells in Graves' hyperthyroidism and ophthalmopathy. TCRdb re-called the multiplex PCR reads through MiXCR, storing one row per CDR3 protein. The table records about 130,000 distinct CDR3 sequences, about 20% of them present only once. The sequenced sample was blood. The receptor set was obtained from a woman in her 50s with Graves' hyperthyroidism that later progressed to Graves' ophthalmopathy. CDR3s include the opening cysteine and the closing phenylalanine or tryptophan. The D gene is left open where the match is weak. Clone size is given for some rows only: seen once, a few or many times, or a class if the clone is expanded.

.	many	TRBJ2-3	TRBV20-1	TGCAGTGCCTTGCTCGGCGGCAGGGTTACAGATACGCAGTATTTT	CSALLGGRVTDTQYF
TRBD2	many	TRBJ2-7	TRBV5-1	TGCGCCAGCAGCTTAGGAGCGGGAGTCGAGCAGTACTTC	CASSLGAGVEQYF
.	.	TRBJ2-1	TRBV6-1	TGTGCCAGCAGTACACGCTGGGATGAGCAGTTCTTC	CASSTRWDEQFF
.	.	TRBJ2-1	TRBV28	TGTGCCAGCAGTTTTCCGGGGGACCAGGGGAATGAGCAGTTCTTC	CASSFPGDQGNEQFF
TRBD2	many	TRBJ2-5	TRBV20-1	TGCAGTGCAAAGGGACTAGCGGGATTCGGAGAGACCCAGTACTTC	CSAKGLAGFGETQYF
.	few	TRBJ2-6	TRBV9	TGTGCCAGCAGCGTAGTTTCGGGGGACCCTATAAATCCTGGGGCCAACGTCCTGACTTTC	CASSVVSGDPINPGANVLTF
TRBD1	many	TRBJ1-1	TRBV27	TGTGCCAGCAGTTCCTCCAGAGCAGGGGGGCGCACTGAAGCTTTCTTT	CASSSSRAGGRTEAFF
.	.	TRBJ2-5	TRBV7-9	TGTGCCAGCAGCTTGTGGGACGCCCACCAAGAGACCCAGTACTTC	CASSLWDAHQETQYF
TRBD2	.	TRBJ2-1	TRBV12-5	TGTGCTAGTGGTTTGGCGGCCCTAGCGGGAGGGTCCTACAATGAGCAGTTCTTC	CASGLAALAGGSYNEQFF
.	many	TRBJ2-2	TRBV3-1	TGTGCCAGCAGCTCCGGACTTCTCACCGGGGAGCTGTTTTTT	CASSSGLLTGELFF
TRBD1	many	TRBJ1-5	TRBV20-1	TGCAGTGCTCCTCGCCGGGACAGAATAGGTCAGCCCCAGCATTTT	CSAPRRDRIGQPQHF
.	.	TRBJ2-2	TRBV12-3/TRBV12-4	TGTGCCAGCAAAAGTCGAACGAACACCGGGGAGCTGTTTTTT	CASKSRTNTGELFF
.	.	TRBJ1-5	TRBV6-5	TGTGCCAGCAGTTACTCCATAGGAGGACGGAATCAGCCCCAGCATTTT	CASSYSIGGRNQPQHF
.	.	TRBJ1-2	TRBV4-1	TGCGCCAGCAGCCAAGATGAGAGGCAGGCCGGCTACACCTTC	CASSQDERQAGYTF
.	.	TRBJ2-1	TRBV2	TGTGCCAGCAGGCCGGGGGCGGGCCCATACAATGAGCAGTTCTTC	CASRPGAGPYNEQFF
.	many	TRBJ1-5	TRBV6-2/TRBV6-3	TGTGCCAGCAGTTGGGTCAGGGGAGGCAATCAGCCCCAGCATTTT	CASSWVRGGNQPQHF
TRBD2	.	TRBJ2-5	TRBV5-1	TGCGCCAGCAGCCCAGGGACTAGCGGGATGGAGACCCAGTACTTC	CASSPGTSGMETQYF
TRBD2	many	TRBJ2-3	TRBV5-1	TGCGCCAGCAGGAGCGCGGGAGGGCCAAGAGATACGCAGTATTTT	CASRSAGGPRDTQYF
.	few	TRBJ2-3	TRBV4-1	TGCGCCAGCAGCCAAGAAACTTTTCAGGGGAGAGGAACAGATACGCAGTATTTT	CASSQETFQGRGTDTQYF
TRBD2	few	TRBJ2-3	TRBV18	TGTGCCAGCTCACCGACGGGGACTAGCGGGAGAGGTCGGCCAGATACGCAGTATTTT	CASSPTGTSGRGRPDTQYF
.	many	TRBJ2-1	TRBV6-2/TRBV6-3	TGTGCCAGCAGTTACTCGCCAGGGGACATTTACAATGAGCAGTTCTTC	CASSYSPGDIYNEQFF
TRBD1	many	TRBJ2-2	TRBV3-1	TGTGCCAGCCAACAGGGGGCGCGTATCGGGGAGCTGTTTTTT	CASQQGARIGELFF
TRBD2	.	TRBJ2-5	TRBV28	TGTGCCAGCAGCCGCTGGACTAGCGGGGGGGGAGAGACCCAGTACTTC	CASSRWTSGGGETQYF
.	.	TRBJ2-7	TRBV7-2	TGTGCCAGCAGCACAGGACAGGCGGGGACCTACGAGCAGTACTTC	CASSTGQAGTYEQYF
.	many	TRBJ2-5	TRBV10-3	TGTGCCATCAGTGGTGGGACAGGGACTAGAGAGACCCAGTACTTC	CAISGGTGTRETQYF
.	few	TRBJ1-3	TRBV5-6	TGTGCCAGCAGCTTGTCAGGGTTAGGAAACACCATATATTTT	CASSLSGLGNTIYF
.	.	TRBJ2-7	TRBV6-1	TGTGCCAGCAGTGACCGAGACAGGCTACTCTACGAGCAGTACTTC	CASSDRDRLLYEQYF
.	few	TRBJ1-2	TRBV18	TGTGCCAGCGGGGTCTCTAACTATGGCTACACCTTC	CASGVSNYGYTF
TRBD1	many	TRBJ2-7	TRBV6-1	TGTGCCAGCAGTTGGGGGACAGCCGCCTACGAGCAGTACTTC	CASSWGTAAYEQYF
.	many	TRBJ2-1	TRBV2	TGTGCCAGCACCCCCGCCACAGGTTTTGGCAATGAGCAGTTCTTC	CASTPATGFGNEQFF
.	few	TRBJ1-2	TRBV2	TGTGCCAGCAGTGTTTCAGGAAGCTATGGCTACACCTTC	CASSVSGSYGYTF
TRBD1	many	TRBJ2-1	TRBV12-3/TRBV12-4	TGTGCCAGCAGGCCTTGGACAGGGATCTCCCACAATGAGCAGTTCTTC	CASRPWTGISHNEQFF
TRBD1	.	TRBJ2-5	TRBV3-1	TGTGCCAGCAGCCAAGATCAGGGGACAGGGGATTTGGAGACCCAGTACTTC	CASSQDQGTGDLETQYF
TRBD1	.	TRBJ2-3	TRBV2	TGTGCCAGCAGTGGACAGGGAGTCTCAGATACGCAGTATTTT	CASSGQGVSDTQYF
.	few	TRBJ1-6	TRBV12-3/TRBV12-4	TGTGCCAGCAGTTTATATGGTCAGAGTGGAAATTCACCCCTCCACTTT	CASSLYGQSGNSPLHF
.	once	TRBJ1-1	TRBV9	TGTGCCAGCAGCGTAGGGTCAGGGGTGGACACTGAAGCTTTCTTT	CASSVGSGVDTEAFF
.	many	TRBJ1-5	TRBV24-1	TGTGCCACCAGTGATTCTAATCAGCCCCAGCATTTT	CATSDSNQPQHF
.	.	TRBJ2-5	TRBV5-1	TGCGCCAGCAGCAAAAACAGGGAAGAGACCCAGTACTTC	CASSKNREETQYF
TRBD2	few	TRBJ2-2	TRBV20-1	TGCAGTGCTGGAATAGCGGGAGCGGACACCGGGGAGCTGTTTTTT	CSAGIAGADTGELFF
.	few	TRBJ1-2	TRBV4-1	TGCGCCAGCAGCCAAGCCCGGGAGGGGTGGTATGGCTACACCTTC	CASSQAREGWYGYTF
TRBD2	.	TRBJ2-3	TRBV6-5	TGTGCCAGCAGTTACCCAAAAATGATGACTAGCGGGAGCACAGATACGCAGTATTTT	CASSYPKMMTSGSTDTQYF
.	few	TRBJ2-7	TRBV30	TGTGCCTGGGGGGGCGCCTCGGACGAGCAGTACTTC	CAWGGASDEQYF
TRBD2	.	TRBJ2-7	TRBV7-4	TGTGCCAGCAGCTTAGCCGGGACTAGCGCTGAGCAGTACTTC	CASSLAGTSAEQYF
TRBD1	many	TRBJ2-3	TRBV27	TGTGCCAGCAGTTTCGGTTACAGGGGGCGCGGAGATACGCAGTATTTT	CASSFGYRGRGDTQYF
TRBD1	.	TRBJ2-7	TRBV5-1	TGCGCCAGCAGCTTGGACGGGACAGGTCTGCCCTACGAGCAGTACTTC	CASSLDGTGLPYEQYF
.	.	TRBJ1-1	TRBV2	TGTGCCAGCACCGAGGAGGGAATGGGCACTGAAGCTTTCTTT	CASTEEGMGTEAFF